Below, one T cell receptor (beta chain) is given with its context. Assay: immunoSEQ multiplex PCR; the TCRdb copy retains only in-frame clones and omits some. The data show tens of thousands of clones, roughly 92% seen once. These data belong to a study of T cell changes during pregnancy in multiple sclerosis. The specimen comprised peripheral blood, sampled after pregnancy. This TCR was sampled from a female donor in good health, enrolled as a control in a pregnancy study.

The CDR3 region is CASSQTRLLSDTQYF. The CDR3 region has the DNA TGCGCCAGCAGCCAAACTAGGCTATTGTCTGATACGCAGTATTTT. The chain combines TRBV4-1 with TRBJ2-3; D perhaps matches TRBD2 (5 bases). The CDR3 spans 15 residues. Germline CDR1 reads MGHRA; CDR2 reads YSYEKL. V was shortened by 2 bases and J by 6 bases, with 15 bases between the two germline ends.